This section outlines one T cell receptor beta chain sequence together with its context. There is no known antigen for this receptor. No base quality values were provided; no much bigger clone lies one nucleotide off. Per the germline V gene (reference sequence), DFQATT is the CDR1 and SNEGSKA is the CDR2. Relative to germline, V is 5 bases shorter and J is 0 bases shorter, with 17 bases between their ends. The CDR3 holds 15 amino acids from the cysteine to the phenylalanine. Here the CDR3 DNA is all that survives: 45 bases in frame from base 1. Ficoll-Paque density gradient centrifugation was the method used to isolate PBMCs. These data come from a study of T-cell memory formation after mild COVID-19 (dated by TCRdb to about 2021). With respect to the entire study: TCR sequence clusters from the two donors were found to be largely donor specific. The cohort comprised two young, previously healthy adult volunteers, one female and one male. In two donors, T-cell clones that expanded and contracted after mild COVID-19 were tracked by sequencing TCRalpha and TCRbeta repertoires over time. General conclusions and limits of the study: Contracting CD4+ clones were found mainly in CM and EM memory subsets, while CD8+ clones were enriched in EMRA. SARS-CoV-2 specificity was not confirmed for the second-wave clones peaking on day 37. Only a couple of mild cases were covered by the study, and larger cohorts that include severe cases with pre-infection samples were considered necessary. Some responding clones were detected in pre-infection memory, which suggested that pre-existing cross-reactive memory T cells had joined the SARS-CoV-2 response. Balanced CD4/CD8 phenotypes were observed for clones contracting from day 15 to 85, whereas a bias towards CD4+ was observed for a second wave of clones expanding from day 15 to 37.

Sequencing was carried out with an Illumina NovaSeq 6000. TCRalpha and TCRbeta cDNA libraries were constructed by 5'RACE with constant-segment primers, with sample barcodes and unique molecular identifiers being introduced. Trizol reagent was used to extract RNA from every sample. Amplification of the libraries took two PCR steps, and the second step added a second sample barcode plus Illumina TruSeq adapters. The libraries were sequenced on an Illumina NovaSeq using 2 x 150 bp paired-end reads. The published analysis was carried out like this. Reads were demultiplexed and collapsed into UMI-guided consensus sequences with migec v1.2.7. Using mixcr v2.1.11, the UMI consensuses were aligned to TRA and TRB V and J templates and assembled into clonotypes. Clonotypes were classified as expanded or contracted when called significant by both edgeR and NoisET, with noise models trained on biological replicates. edgeR calls used a false discovery rate-adjusted p below 0.01 and a log2 fold-change threshold of 1. As an exploratory analysis of dynamics, max-normalized trajectories of the 1000 most abundant clonotypes were examined with PCA combined with hierarchical clustering. The CD4 or CD8 phenotype of responding clones was assigned using the separately sequenced CD4+ and CD8+ repertoires. TCRdb handled the public reads itself, with Q25 trimming in fastp and clone calling in MiXCR, and kept productive beta chains. Duplicate CDR3 protein sequences are folded into a single record with the most common DNA and genes. In this record, the V and J calls reflect TCRdb's handling and not the investigators' own analysis. The sample data list 300,000 to 350,000 distinct CDR3 sequences, and roughly 13% of these were observed just once. Clones ranked in the top ten supply 20% to 25% of the sample.

The sequenced sample consisted of PBMCs or a T cell subset sorted from them (not recorded which). The sequence derives from a man aged 18-30 years who had mild COVID-19 (a few samples of this study predate the infection). The sample titles of this study are shuffled in the database, so cell type and time point are left out; the donor was told from shared clones. The rearranged segments are TRBV20-1 and TRBJ2-7, with a tentative D gene TRBD2 over 5 matching bases. The CDR3 is CSARRTPRGSYEQYF. The nucleotides read TGCAGTGCTCGGAGGACCCCACGAGGCTCCTACGAGCAGTACTTC.